The clone carrying this T cell receptor (beta chain) was observed a handful of times. No antigen is known for it. Among the donors, all were Caucasian adults who lived in Nashville, Tennessee. Splitting the CD4+ cells yielded a CD45RA+ naive subset and a CD45RA-negative memory subset. This entry comes from a study of shared clonotypes between healthy human individuals. Study-level results: Shared across a handful of donors were 4% to 6% of the naive CD4 clonotypes.

The CDR3 length is 14 residues. CDR1 is MDHEN and CDR2 is SYDVKM in the germline V gene. V was clipped by 6 bases and J by 2 bases, with 13 bases between them. TCRdb's table, derived via immunoSEQ multiplex PCR, lists solely in-frame clones and lacks some. Among some 630,000 clones listed, about 78% were seen once. What was sequenced was memory CD4+ T cells sorted from blood. Subset meaning: CD45RA-negative fraction. The chain links TRBV28 to TRBJ1-2, with D possibly matching TRBD1 (6 bases). This receptor was taken from a woman aged 25 to 39 in good health. CDR3 loop: CASRPHRANYGYTF. The CDR3 nucleotides are TGTGCCAGCAGGCCCCACAGGGCCAACTATGGCTACACCTTC.